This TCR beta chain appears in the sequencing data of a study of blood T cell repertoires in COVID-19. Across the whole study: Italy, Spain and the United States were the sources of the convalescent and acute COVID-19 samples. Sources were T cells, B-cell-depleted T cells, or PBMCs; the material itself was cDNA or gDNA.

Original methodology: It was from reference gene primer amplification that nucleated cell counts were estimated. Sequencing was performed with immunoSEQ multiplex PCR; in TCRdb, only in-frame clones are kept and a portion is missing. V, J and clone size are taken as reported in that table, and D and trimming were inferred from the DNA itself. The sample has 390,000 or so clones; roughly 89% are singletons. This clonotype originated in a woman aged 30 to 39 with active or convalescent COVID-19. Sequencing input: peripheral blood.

The CDR3 region is CASSLEGGGEAFF. Written as DNA, the CDR3 is TGTGCCAGCAGCTTAGAGGGAGGCGGTGAAGCTTTCTTT. The J gene is TRBJ1-1, the V gene TRBV13; no definite D call. V lost 1 base, J lost 7 bases, and 10 bases lay in between. CDR1 and CDR2 (germline): PRHDT, FYEKMQ (reference sequence). This CDR3 region has 13 residues.